A single sample gave rise to the 8 T cell receptor beta chains below, sequenced in a study of identical twins. TCRdb redid the calling of the 5' RACE reads with MiXCR, one entry per CDR3 protein. The sample records just over 500,000 distinct CDR3 sequences, roughly a fifth being singletons. This same sample was also taken into another study, of T cells expressing NK-cell markers.

The sequenced material came from CD4+ T cells sorted from blood. Every receptor here comes from a young woman in good health.

The CDR3 DNA reads as TGCAGCCTGGCCGGGACGGAAGGCTATGGCTACACCTTC. Translated, it gives CSLAGTEGYGYTF. The chain carries TRBV20-1 and TRBJ1-2, with a possible D match to TRBD1 (5 bases). The CDR3 runs 13 residues. Germline CDR1 reads DFQATT; CDR2 reads SNEGSKA (reference sequence).

The rearrangement links TRBV5-1 to TRBJ2-3; 9 bases agree with TRBD2. The CDR3 length is 17 residues. In germline, CDR1 is SGHRS, CDR2 YFSETQ. J was trimmed by 2 bases and V by 0 bases; bases with no gene match: 7. CDR3 in amino acids: CASSLAGLAGITDTQYF. For the CDR3, the DNA is TGCGCCAGCAGCTTGGCCGGGCTAGCGGGAATCACAGATACGCAGTATTTT.

The chain's CDR3 is CASSVSTGYPSEQYF. The CDR3 nucleotides are TGTGCCAGCAGCGTCTCGACAGGGTATCCCTCCGAGCAGTACTTC. This chain uses TRBV9 with TRBJ2-7, with 7 bases matching TRBD1. The germline V gene encodes CDR1 SGDLS and CDR2 YYNGEE. Trimming cost V 2 bases and J 6 bases; bases outside gene matches: 11. The length of the CDR3 is 15 residues.

The count of this clonotype is one. This chain connects TRBV20-1 to TRBJ2-1; 10 bases are shared with TRBD1. The CDR3 has 15 amino acids. The germline CDR1 and CDR2 sequences are DFQATT and SNEGSKA (reference sequence). With V trimmed by 0 bases and J by 9 bases, 8 bases remained unmatched. As DNA, the CDR3 is TGCAGTGCTAGAGATCGGGGGACAGGGGACTCTGAGCAGTTCTTC. This gives the protein CSARDRGTGDSEQFF.

This clonotype was recorded many times. V is TRBV7-8 and J is TRBJ1-6, with D hard to call. From germline, CDR1 is SGHVS and CDR2 FQNEAQ. V lost 1 base to trimming and J lost 7 bases, with 8 bases between them. The CDR3 runs 14 residues. CDR3 protein: CASSLGSVNSPLHF. In nucleotides, the CDR3 is TGTGCCAGCAGCTTAGGTTCTGTGAATTCACCCCTCCACTTT.

V gene TRBV7-8 combines with J gene TRBJ1-2; a weak D match, TRBD1 (5 bases). Germline CDR1 reads SGHVS; CDR2 reads FQNEAQ. V lost 0 bases and J lost 6, with 8 bases in between. The CDR3 spans 13 residues. CDR3 sequence: CASSLAGRHGYTF. CDR3 DNA sequence: TGTGCCAGCAGCTTAGCGGGGCGTCATGGCTACACCTTC. Looking up the rest from reference TRBV7-8 and TRBJ1-2 gives the full variable domain: GAGVSQSPRYKVAKRGQDVALRCDPISGHVSLFWYQQALGQGPEFLTYFQNEAQLDKSGLPSDRFFAERPEGSVSTLKIQRTQQEDSAVYLCASSLAGRHGYTFGSGTRLTVV.

The rearrangement uses TRBV20-1 and TRBJ1-5; 11 bases map to TRBD1. V lost 6 bases and J lost 4; bases outside the gene matches: 8. The germline CDR1 and CDR2 sequences are DFQATT and SNEGSKA (reference sequence). The CDR3 length is 15 residues. CDR3 bases: TGCAGTGCCAAGGGACAGGGGGAAATTAATCAGCCCCAGCATTTT. Its protein is CSAKGQGEINQPQHF.

The genes are TRBV10-3 and TRBJ2-7, with TRBD1 as a possible D gene (6 bases). The CDR3 contains 12 residues. V shed 10 bases and J shed 1 base, with 11 bases lying between them. CDR1 is ENHRY and CDR2 is SYGVKD in the germline V gene. CDR3 DNA: TGTGCCAACTCGGACAGTTCCTACGAGCAGTACTTC. Translated: CANSDSSYEQYF.